A single T cell receptor (beta chain) is shown here with its context. This CDR3 is also generated by other DNA sequences in the sample. Repertoires were generated with immunoSEQ multiplex PCR, while TCRdb's copy carries only in-frame clones and drops some. The table lists 2 million to 2.5 million clones, approximately 93% of them singletons. V was trimmed by 4 bases and J by 0 bases, leaving 10 bases between them. CDR1 and CDR2 from the germline V gene are SGDLS and YYNGEE. The CDR3 length is 15 residues. This specimen comes from a study of shared clonotypes between healthy human individuals. The gene calls are TRBV9 and TRBJ2-2; either TRBD1 or TRBD2 may supply D (5 bases each). The origin of this receptor is a man between 18 and 35 years old in good health. Some clones in this sample may be carry-over from other donors' samples. The sequencing input was naive CD4+ T cells from PBMCs. The subset denotes: CD45RA+ positively selected. In nucleotides, the CDR3 is TGTGCCAGCAGCAAGGGGACCGCGAACACCGGGGAGCTGTTTTTT. Protein: CASSKGTANTGELFF.